Only one count was recorded for the clone carrying this TCR beta chain. The antigen remains unidentified. The sample comes from a study of cytomegalovirus exposure and HLA in healthy donors. Study in general: Early on, a data release was issued that held roughly 86 million unique TCRs from HLA-typed donors. Points from the study as a whole: The classifier reportedly diagnosed cytomegalovirus status with high sensitivity and specificity.

Healthy bone marrow donors supplied every sample. CDR1 SGDLS and CDR2 YYNGEE come from the germline V gene. V was trimmed by 2 bases and J by 6 bases, leaving 11 bases between them. The CDR3 runs to 13 residues. In the PCR, 60 Vbeta and 13 Jbeta primers were used. Sequenced by immunoSEQ multiplex PCR; TCRdb stores in-frame clones only, minus some. The sample consists of about 210,000 clones, about 85% of them appearing once. The rearrangement uses TRBV9 and TRBJ1-2; no clear D. What was sequenced was PBMCs. The TCR sequence derives from a girl aged 2 to 9 in good health and CMV-seronegative. The chain's CDR3 is CASSVGGLDGYTF. The CDR3 DNA reads as TGTGCCAGCAGCGTTGGAGGGTTGGATGGCTACACCTTC.